These 24 T cell receptor beta chains were all obtained from the same sample, sequenced in a study of beta chain features in type 1 diabetes. The investigators reverse transcribed all of the isolated RNA, so they sequenced expressed TCRB transcripts. Libraries were prepared by immunoSEQ multiplex PCR; TCRdb keeps only in-frame clonotypes and omits some of them. The sample yields under 250,000 clones, 13% to 15% seen once. The specimen was naive CD4+ T cells from blood. These TCRs come from a woman aged 35 to 49 in good health.

The CDR3 spells CASSIGGQNYGYTF. CDR3 sequence (DNA): TGTGCCAGTAGTATAGGGGGACAGAACTATGGCTACACCTTC. V is TRBV19 and J is TRBJ1-2, with 7 bases matching TRBD1. This CDR3 has 14 residues. Germline V CDR1 and CDR2: LNHDA, SQIVND (reference sequence). V dropped 1 base and J dropped 2; count of bases not matched to a gene: 1.

V and J are TRBV5-4 and TRBJ1-1, with 8 bases identical to TRBD1. CDR1 is SGHNT and CDR2 is YYREEE in the germline V gene (reference sequence). This CDR3 is built from 13 residues. V trimming: 6 bases; J trimming: 6 bases; junction bases outside the gene matches: 7. The CDR3 coding sequence is TGTGCCAGCAAACAGGGGGAAAGGGCTGAAGCTTTCTTT. This gives the protein CASKQGERAEAFF.

The CDR3 region has the DNA TGCGCCAGCAGCCAAGAAGGTCGGGACAGCGAGCCCCAGCATTTT. This sequence encodes CASSQEGRDSEPQHF. The chain recombines TRBV4-3 with TRBJ1-5; TRBD1 aligns across 7 bases. V shed 0 bases, J shed 8 bases, and the junction held 7 bases outside the gene matches. The germline V gene encodes CDR1 LGHNA and CDR2 YSLEER. The CDR3 runs to 15 residues.

The chain is built from TRBV27 and TRBJ1-2, with TRBD1 matching 11 bases. The germline gives CDR1 MNHEY, CDR2 SMNVEV (reference sequence). There are 13 residues in the CDR3. V gave up 5 bases and J gave up 8 bases; unmatched junction bases: 4. The CDR3 is CASSGQGARGYTF. CDR3 DNA: TGTGCCAGCAGTGGACAGGGGGCGCGCGGCTACACCTTC.

The chain uses TRBV19 and TRBJ2-1; D may be TRBD2 (6 bases). The CDR3 has 18 residues. CDR1 is LNHDA and CDR2 is SQIVND in the germline V gene (reference sequence). V lost 5 bases and J 2 bases, leaving 22 bases between the germline ends. Here the CDR3 reads CASSVSGQTRGAYNEQFF. CDR3 DNA: TGTGCCAGTAGTGTTAGCGGTCAAACCAGAGGGGCCTACAATGAGCAGTTCTTC.

The chain carries TRBV5-4 and TRBJ2-5; 10 bases map to TRBD1. The CDR3 is 16 amino acids. With V trimmed by 4 bases and J by 6 bases, 12 bases remained unmatched. Per the germline V gene, CDR1 is SGHNT and CDR2 is YYREEE (reference sequence). CDR3 DNA: TGTGCCAGCAGCCCCCGACAGGGGGCGCTTGAGAAGACCCAGTACTTC. This gives the protein CASSPRQGALEKTQYF.

This clone was picked up a small number of times. This chain's CDR3 is CASSTGTREETQYF. The CDR3 DNA sequence: TGTGCCAGCAGCACAGGGACTAGGGAAGAGACCCAGTACTTC. This chain links TRBV5-4 with TRBJ2-5; 8 nucleotides line up with TRBD2. Germline CDR1 and CDR2: SGHNT and YYREEE (reference sequence). This CDR3 is built from 14 residues. Unmatched junction bases numbered 5, after V lost 4 bases and J lost 3 bases.

The chain couples TRBV4-1 to TRBJ2-7; the D gene is possibly TRBD1 (6 bases). Trimming pared 3 bases from V and 6 bases from J, leaving 21 bases between. CDR1 is MGHRA, CDR2 YSYEKL, per germline. CDR3 length: 16 residues. The CDR3: CASSQPGDLVPGEQYF. DNA for the CDR3: TGCGCCAGCAGCCAGCCAGGGGACCTGGTTCCGGGCGAGCAGTACTTC.

This clone was counted between two and nine times. The chain uses TRBV6-5 and TRBJ1-2, with a weak D call TRBD1 (5 bases). V gave up 8 bases and J gave up 8 bases, with 18 bases separating them. From germline, CDR1 is MNHEY and CDR2 SVGAGI. The CDR3 has 13 amino acids. The CDR3, as DNA: TGTGCCAGCCTGGGGGGGGACCTCGGAGGCTACACCTTC. It codes for CASLGGDLGGYTF.

This clone showed up just a few times. The CDR3 DNA follows: TGCGCCAGCAGCTTGGCCTTGGACAGGGTGTCTGGGGCCAACGTCCTGACTTTC. Protein sequence: CASSLALDRVSGANVLTF. The chain uses TRBV5-1 and TRBJ2-6, with 8 bases that match TRBD1. The CDR3 covers 18 residues. Germline V lookup: CDR1 SGHRS, CDR2 YFSETQ. The junction had 6 bases not matched to a gene; V was cut back by 0 bases and J by 1 base.

The chain employs TRBV29-1 and TRBJ2-7, with 7 nucleotides matching TRBD2. V dropped 0 bases and J dropped 4; count of bases not matched to a gene: 3. This CDR3 contains 13 residues. Germline V gene lookup returns CDR1 SQVTM and CDR2 ANQGSEA. CDR3 coding DNA: TGCAGCGTTGAAGATCCCGGGGGGTACGAGCAGTACTTC. Its protein product is CSVEDPGGYEQYF.

The chain links TRBV7-9 to TRBJ2-1; tentatively, D is TRBD2 (5 bases). Trimming pared 6 bases from V and 5 bases from J, leaving 11 bases between. The CDR3 length is 13 residues. Germline lookup yields CDR1 SEHNR and CDR2 FQNEAQ (reference sequence). The CDR3 reads CASSSYGNNEQFF. DNA of the CDR3: TGTGCCAGCAGTTCCTACGGGAACAATGAGCAGTTCTTC.

This clone was detected a few times. The J gene is TRBJ2-7, the V gene TRBV5-6, with TRBD1 as a possible D gene (6 bases). V was shortened by 3 bases and J by 4 bases, with 20 bases between the two germline ends. Germline values: CDR1 SGHDT, CDR2 YYEEEE. There are 16 residues in the CDR3. The CDR3 is CASSYGSRGPRYEQYF. The CDR3 DNA sequence: TGTGCCAGCAGCTATGGGTCCAGGGGCCCGAGGTACGAGCAGTACTTC.

The chain has TRBV9 and TRBJ2-1, with 7 positions matching TRBD1. Germline V gene lookup returns CDR1 SGDLS and CDR2 YYNGEE. The length of the CDR3 is 16 residues. V lost 7 bases and J lost 4; bases outside the gene matches: 14. The CDR3 DNA reads TGTGCCAGCGGTTCCTCCGGGACAGAATTTTACAATGAGCAGTTCTTC. Its translation is CASGSSGTEFYNEQFF. The full variable domain, with the rest looked up from reference TRBV9 and TRBJ2-1, is DSGVTQTPKHLITATGQRVTLRCSPRSGDLSVYWYQQSLDQGLQFLIQYYNGEERAKGNILERFSAQQFPDLHSELNLSSLELGDSALYFCASGSSGTEFYNEQFFGPGTRLTVL.

This clone occurred a few times. This chain joins TRBV5-6 and TRBJ1-3; 9 nucleotides align to TRBD1. This CDR3 contains 15 residues. Germline CDR1 is SGHDT and CDR2 is YYEEEE. V trimming: 4 bases; J trimming: 3 bases; junction bases outside the gene matches: 5. The CDR3 region is CASSGTGSFGNTIYF. In DNA, the CDR3 is TGTGCCAGCAGCGGGACAGGGTCGTTTGGAAACACCATATATTTT.

The chain uses TRBV7-9 and TRBJ1-5, with TRBD1 as a possible D gene (5 bases). The CDR3 covers 16 residues. Germline CDR1 is SEHNR and CDR2 is FQNEAQ (reference sequence). V shed 5 bases and J shed 1 base, with 15 bases lying between them. The CDR3 bases are TGTGCCAGCAGCCCTGCGGAGGGGTCGAGCAATCAGCCCCAGCATTTT. This translates into CASSPAEGSSNQPQHF.

V usage is TRBV11-1 and J usage is TRBJ2-1; 8 positions match TRBD1. The trim removed 1 base at V and 9 bases at J, leaving 8 bases unmatched. The CDR3 runs to 15 residues. CDR1 is SGHAT and CDR2 is FQDESV in the germline V gene (reference sequence). The CDR3 loop reads CASSLGTGGVGEQFF. The CDR3 DNA is TGTGCCAGCAGCTTAGGTACAGGGGGAGTGGGTGAGCAGTTCTTC.

This clone has a handful of counts. This chain's CDR3 is CASGPGGALEQFF. CDR3 in DNA: TGTGCTAGTGGCCCCGGGGGGGCTCTTGAGCAGTTCTTC. The V gene is TRBV12-5, the J gene TRBJ2-1; 8 nucleotides match TRBD2. CDR3 length equals 13 residues. With V trimmed by 6 bases and J by 9 bases, 7 bases remained unmatched. Germline-derived CDR1 and CDR2 are LGHNT and FRNRAP. Full variable domain (remainder filled in from reference TRBV12-5 and TRBJ2-1): DARVTQTPRHKVTEMGQEVTMRCQPILGHNTVFWYRQTMMQGLELLAYFRNRAPLDDSGMPKDRFSAEMPDATLATLKIQPSEPRDSAVYFCASGPGGALEQFFGPGTRLTVL.

This clone appeared a few times. The chain couples TRBV18 to TRBJ2-3, with 9 bases lining up with TRBD2. The CDR3 consists of 16 residues. Germline loops: CDR1 KGHSH, CDR2 LQKENI. J gave up 1 base and V 0 bases, and 2 bases lay outside the gene matches. CDR3 nucleotides: TGTGCCAGCTCACCACCGTCTAGCGGGGGCACAGATACGCAGTATTTT. Protein: CASSPPSSGGTDTQYF.

The CDR3 coding sequence is TGTGCCAGCAGTTCCCTCCAGGGTTATGGCTACACCTTC. This translates into CASSSLQGYGYTF. The chain couples TRBV27 to TRBJ1-2; perhaps TRBD1 as D (5 bases). CDR3 length: 13 amino acids. V was clipped by 4 bases and J by 5 bases, with 11 bases between them. The germline CDR1 and CDR2 sequences are MNHEY and SMNVEV (reference sequence).

This chain uses TRBV19 with TRBJ2-3; possibly TRBD1 for D (6 bases). V lost 10 bases and J lost 0, with 11 bases in between. The germline CDR1 and CDR2 sequences are LNHDA and SQIVND (reference sequence). The CDR3 is 13 amino acids. The CDR3 DNA is TGTGCCACCACGACAGGAAGCACAGATACGCAGTATTTT. Protein product: CATTTGSTDTQYF.

The chain links TRBV5-4 to TRBJ2-3; the D gene is possibly TRBD1 (6 bases). The CDR3 contains 16 residues. CDR1 and CDR2 from the germline V gene are SGHNT and YYREEE (reference sequence). V shed 5 bases and J shed 0 bases, with 16 bases lying between them. CDR3 amino acids: CASSSGTGLSTDTQYF. In DNA, the CDR3 is TGTGCCAGCAGTTCTGGAACAGGGCTGAGCACAGATACGCAGTATTTT.

V gene TRBV28 combines with J gene TRBJ2-7; 10 nucleotides agree with TRBD2. Germline loops: CDR1 MDHEN, CDR2 SYDVKM. The CDR3 has 15 residues. V lost 8 bases and J lost 3; bases outside the gene matches: 10. CDR3 residues: CASPRPSGGNYEQYF. The CDR3 DNA sequence: TGTGCCAGCCCGAGACCTAGCGGGGGAAACTACGAGCAGTACTTC.

CDR3 DNA: TGTGCCAGTAGTATAGGACCCCTGAGGACAGGGGGCCGGACCGGGGAGCTGTTTTTT. Translating it yields CASSIGPLRTGGRTGELFF. The rearrangement uses TRBV19 and TRBJ2-2; 11 bases map to TRBD1. This CDR3 comprises 19 residues. Germline V gene data show CDR1 as LNHDA and CDR2 as SQIVND (reference sequence). With V trimmed by 1 base and J by 5 bases, 12 bases remained unmatched.